This T cell receptor (beta chain) came from a study of post-analysis software for immune sequencing data. Comment on this clonotype: Antigen unknown.

Built from TCR beta cDNA, the libraries had unique molecular identifiers in them. MiXCR, run by TCRdb on the PCR reads, gives a single entry per CDR3 protein. The sample has some 800,000 distinct CDR3 sequences, under 60% seen once. CDR3 length: 14 residues. V lost 3 bases and J lost 0, with 8 bases in between. The germline gives CDR1 SNHLY, CDR2 FYNNEI. Findings of the study overall: Patients used about 5 TRBV segments, including TRBV5-6, TRBV5-1 and TRBV20-1, more often than controls.

This clonotype originated in a girl under 18 with multiple sclerosis. The chain couples TRBV2 to TRBJ2-5; the D is unclear. The sequenced material came from blood. In nucleotides, the CDR3 is TGTGCCAGCAGTGAGTGGCAGGACCAAGAGACCCAGTACTTC. Translating gives CASSEWQDQETQYF.